The 18 T cell receptor beta chains below come from one sample, sequenced in a study of tumor-infiltrating lymphocytes in primary liver carcinoma. Starting material of about 450 ng total RNA yielded TCR beta cDNA via a constant-region primer. The TCR beta library was amplified through three nested multiplex PCR rounds in a modified ARM-PCR procedure. It was with TRBV1-TRBV30 forward primers and a C-beta reverse primer that the first two PCR rounds were run, at approximately 9 cycles each. One entry per CDR3 protein, called by TCRdb with MiXCR from the multiplex PCR reads. The sample shows 100,000 to 150,000 distinct CDR3 sequences, around 60% of them seen only once. DNA and RNA were both co-extracted from about 19-30 mg of bulk tissue that had not been sorted. The sample comprised liver tumor tissue from sampling region 3. Documented subset: tumor region T3, left-lateral pole. Every receptor here comes from a woman aged 55 to 70 with primary liver carcinoma and hepatitis B virus infection.

Concerning this clonotype: At one end, the junction sequence differs from germline, possibly due to a read error. The chain has TRBV29-1 and TRBJ1-4; D is possibly TRBD1 (6 bases). CDR3 length: 15 residues. Germline V CDR1 and CDR2: SQVTM, ANQGSEA. As DNA, the CDR3 is TGCAGTGTTGGGCAGGGGTCCTTAACTAATGAAAAACTGTTTTTT. Amino acids: CSVGQGSLTNEKLFF.

In regard to this clonotype: This could be a read error, since a much larger clone is one nucleotide away. This sequence joins TRBV5-4 and TRBJ2-5, with 7 bases matching TRBD1. Unmatched junction bases numbered 6, after V lost 2 bases and J lost 5 bases. The CDR3 covers 14 residues. Germline CDR1 reads SGHNT; CDR2 reads YYREEE (reference sequence). Here the CDR3 reads CASSLGGARETQYF. For the CDR3, the DNA is TGTGCCAGCAGCTTAGGGGGCGCGCGGGAGACCCAGTACTTC.

The CDR3 loop is CASGRQACSVVTGELFF. CDR3 nucleotide sequence: TGTGCCAGCGGCCGTCAAGCGTGTTCAGTAGTCACCGGGGAGCTGTTTTTT. The genes are TRBV11-2 and TRBJ2-2; D gene uncertain. Germline-derived CDR1 and CDR2 are SGHAT and FQNNGV. CDR3 length: 17 amino acids. V was shortened by 8 bases and J by 4 bases, with 23 bases between the two germline ends.

The CDR3 sequence: CASSELDGGGYCCTF. The DNA of the CDR3 is TGCGCCAGCAGTGAGTTGGACGGGGGGGGCTATTGCTGCACCTTC. The chain couples TRBV10-2 to TRBJ1-2; possibly TRBD1 for D (6 bases). Germline CDR1 is WSHSY and CDR2 is SAAADI. The CDR3 consists of 15 residues. The V end was cut by 1 base, the J end by 13 bases, with 22 bases between.

The V and J genes are TRBV28 and TRBJ2-7; TRBD1 aligns across 10 bases. The CDR3 length is 19 residues. Trimming removed 6 bases from V and 6 bases from J; junction bases left unmatched: 23. Germline assignment: CDR1 MDHEN and CDR2 SYDVKM. The CDR3 here is CASRYAGSGTGVARGEQYF. CDR3 nucleotides: TGTGCCAGCAGATATGCCGGAAGCGGGACAGGGGTTGCTAGGGGCGAGCAGTACTTC. The variable domain in full, completed from reference TRBV28 and TRBJ2-7, reads DVKVTQSSRYLVKRTGEKVFLECVQDMDHENMFWYRQDPGLGLRLIYFSYDVKMKEKGDIPEGYSVSREKKERFSLILESASTNQTSMYLCASRYAGSGTGVARGEQYFGPGTRLTVT.

A remark on this clonotype: A much bigger clone sits one base away, suggesting this may be a read error. This chain joins TRBV12-3 or TRBV12-4 and TRBJ1-1; D not certain. The CDR3 runs 15 residues. CDR3: CASSSPQARNTEACF. The DNA for the CDR3 is TGTGCCAGCAGTTCCCCTCAGGCGAGGAACACTGAAGCTTGCTTT.

Worth noting for this clonotype: This could be a read error, since a much larger clone is one nucleotide away. The V and J genes are TRBV4-1 and TRBJ1-5; D not resolved. There are 15 residues in the CDR3. The V gene's germline CDR1 is MGHRA and CDR2 YSYEKL. Trimming left V 0 bases short and J 2 bases short, with 8 bases between. The CDR3 loop reads CASSQENGGNQPQHF. CDR3 DNA sequence: TGCGCCAGCAGCCAAGAGAACGGTGGCAATCAGCCCCAGCATTTT.

Concerning this clonotype itself: The junction and the germline gene differ at one end; a read error may be behind it. This sequence joins TRBV6-1 and TRBJ2-4; TRBD1 matches at 8 bases. The CDR3 totals 14 residues. The germline CDR1 and CDR2 sequences are MNHNS and SASEGT. CDR3 in DNA: TGTGCCAGCAGTGTGGACAGGGTTTCTGACATTCGGTACTTC. Residues: CASSVDRVSDIRYF.

Ten or more counts support this clonotype. The V and J genes are TRBV5-1 and TRBJ2-3; 12 bases match TRBD2. CDR3 length: 16 residues. Germline-derived CDR1 and CDR2 are SGHRS and YFSETQ. The trim removed 4 bases at V and 6 bases at J, leaving 9 bases unmatched. The CDR3 sequence: CASSPGLAGSLDTQYF. The CDR3 region has the DNA TGCGCCAGCAGCCCCGGACTAGCGGGATCGTTGGATACGCAGTATTTT. The full variable domain, rest sourced from reference TRBV5-1 and TRBJ2-3, is KAGVTQTPRYLIKTRGQQVTLSCSPISGHRSVSWYQQTPGQGLQFLFEYFSETQRNKGNFPGRFSGRQFSNSRSEMNVSTLELGDSALYLCASSPGLAGSLDTQYFGPGTRLTVL.

Of note for this clonotype: An end of the junction differs from the germline gene, which may be a read error. J is TRBJ2-3 and V is TRBV12-3 or TRBV12-4, with 7 bases matching TRBD2. The CDR3 contains 16 residues. CDR3 bases: TGTGTCAGCAGCCAGCCCGGCCTAGCGGCCACAGATACGCAGTATTTT. Its translation: CVSSQPGLAATDTQYF.

For this clonotype: One end of the junction does not line up with germline, which may come from a read error. The chain combines TRBV11-1 with TRBJ2-3; 10 positions match TRBD2. The CDR3 is made up of 18 amino acids. The germline CDR1 and CDR2 sequences are SGHAT and FQDESV (reference sequence). The CDR3 sequence: CGSSLALAGGPGTDTQYF. The CDR3 DNA reads TGTGGCAGCAGCCTAGCGTTAGCGGGAGGACCTGGCACAGATACGCAGTATTTT.

This clonotype has a count of ten or more. The gene calls are TRBV12-3 or TRBV12-4 and TRBJ2-2, with 7 positions matching TRBD2. The CDR3 has 14 amino acids. Trimming removed 8 bases from V and 1 base from J; junction bases left unmatched: 4. The CDR3 nucleotides read TGTGCCAGCCGCGGGAGATTGAACACCGGGGAGCTGTTTTTT. Its protein product is CASRGRLNTGELFF.

As concerns this clonotype: At one end the junction does not follow the germline gene, possibly because of a read error. The V gene is TRBV11-1, the J gene TRBJ2-1; TRBD1 matches at 9 bases. The CDR3 is made up of 14 amino acids. CDR1 and CDR2 from the germline V gene are SGHAT and FQDESV (reference sequence). CDR3 residues: CASSFRTGGSERFF. DNA of the CDR3: TGTGCCAGCAGCTTTCGAACAGGGGGCAGTGAGCGGTTCTTC.

V gene TRBV6-4 combines with J gene TRBJ2-5; either TRBD1 or TRBD2 may fit D (6 bases each). The germline gives CDR1 MRHNA, CDR2 SNTAGT. Between the trimmed V and J ends, which lost 6 bases and 2 bases, there was a span of 16 bases. This CDR3 region has 15 residues. DNA for the CDR3: TGTGCCAGCAGCGCAAAGGGGGGTGGACAAGAGACCCAGTACTTC. It translates to CASSAKGGGQETQYF.

The chain is built from TRBV11-2 and TRBJ1-2, with a tentative D call TRBD1 (5 bases). V lost 0 bases to trimming and J lost 5 bases, with 19 bases between them. The CDR3 runs 17 residues. Germline values: CDR1 SGHAT, CDR2 FQNNGV. This chain's CDR3 is CASSLDPPRALRYGYTF. CDR3 sequence (DNA): TGTGCCAGCAGCTTAGATCCGCCCAGGGCGCTGCGTTATGGCTACACCTTC.

With regard to this clonotype: The junction departs from germline at one end; a sequencing error may be responsible. The chain carries TRBV5-4 and TRBJ2-1; 7 bases agree with TRBD2. CDR3 length equals 17 residues. CDR1 is SGHNT and CDR2 is YYREEE in the germline V gene (reference sequence). In nucleotides, the CDR3 is TGTGCCAGCAACTTGGCCTTGGGCGGGAGCAACTACAATGAGCAGTTCTTC. Translation: CASNLALGGSNYNEQFF.

Comments on this clonotype: One end of the junction varies from germline; a read error may be responsible. The chain uses TRBV29-1 and TRBJ1-5; TRBD1 matches 9 bases. Germline values: CDR1 SQVTM, CDR2 ANQGSEA. There are 12 residues in the CDR3. The CDR3 DNA reads TGCAGCGCTCGGACAGGGGATCAGCCCCAACATTTT. Translated, it gives CSARTGDQPQHF. Full variable domain (outside the CDR3, taken from reference TRBV29-1 and TRBJ1-5): SAVISQKPSRDICQRGTSLTIQCQVDSQVTMMFWYRQQPGQSLTLIATANQGSEATYESGFVIDKFPISRPNLTFSTLTVSNMSPEDSSIYLCSARTGDQPQHFGDGTRLSIL.

This clonotype was counted only a few times. Written as DNA, the CDR3 is TGCGCCAGCAGCTTGGGGGGCGAGAGGGAAAAACTGTTTTTT. This sequence encodes CASSLGGEREKLFF. The chain has TRBV5-1 and TRBJ1-4, with a weak D call TRBD1 (5 bases). The CDR3 contains 14 residues. The V end lost 0 bases, the J end lost 8 bases, and 11 bases lay between the germline ends. The germline V gene has CDR1 SGHRS and CDR2 YFSETQ.